This TCR beta chain stems from a study of metastatic and nonmetastatic thyroid tumors. About the study: Malignant thyroid and benign thyroid patients provided blood and tumor or nodule tissue whose repertoires were compared. Study-wide findings and caveats: As reported, TCR beta diversity in blood and tumor was significantly higher in malignant thyroid tumors than in benign nodules.

Among the patients, none had received any treatment before thyroid surgery. With regard to this clone: Its antigen remains unidentified.

Trimming shortened V by 6 bases and J by 2 bases, and 14 bases separated the two germline ends. The germline V gene encodes CDR1 MNHNS and CDR2 SASEGT. This CDR3 has 15 amino acids. In the authors' methods: Researchers built a distant-metastasis classifier for papillary thyroid cancer that drew on CDR3 differences across clinicopathological groups. Through MiXCR, TCRdb re-clonotyped the PCR reads. TCRdb, rather than the study authors, made the V and J calls. This table holds about 40,000 clones, 25% to 30% found once. This chain uses TRBV6-1 with TRBJ2-1, with a tentative D call TRBD2 (6 bases). This receptor was obtained from a male donor with papillary thyroid cancer or a benign thyroid nodule (not recorded which). Some clones in this sample may be carry-over from other donors' samples. The sample was blood. DNA of the CDR3: TGTGCCAGCAGACTCCGGGAGTTACCCTACAATGAGCAGTTCTTC. Its protein is CASRLRELPYNEQFF.